The 17 T cell receptor beta chains presented below share a single source sample, sequenced in a study of blood T cells in healthy people across ages. Primed by a sample-barcoded 5' primer and a J-beta primer mix, a second PCR proceeded for 7 to 11 cycles. Each CDR3 protein gets one entry after TCRdb re-called the 5' RACE reads with MiXCR. Of approximately 1.5 million distinct CDR3 sequences listed, almost 35% are singletons. The sequenced material came from blood. The receptor set was obtained from a woman in her 30s in good health.

The V gene is TRBV28, the J gene TRBJ2-4, with 9 bases lining up with TRBD2. The J call may be mistaken, given a closer DNA end match to TRBJ2-7. The CDR3 contains 14 residues. Germline CDR1 MDHEN, CDR2 SYDVKM. The CDR3 coding sequence is TGTGCCAGCGGGACCGGGACTAGCCCCCACGAGCAGTACTTC. Residues: CASGTGTSPHEQYF.

This clonotype was counted only a few times. J is TRBJ2-7 and V is TRBV7-9; TRBD1 might be the D (5 bases). Germline assignment: CDR1 SEHNR and CDR2 FQNEAQ (reference sequence). V was shortened by 4 bases and J by 5 bases, with 18 bases between the two germline ends. This CDR3 spans 15 amino acids. The CDR3 is CASSSPGRVIHEQYF. As DNA, the CDR3 is TGTGCCAGCAGCTCCCCGGGCAGGGTGATCCACGAGCAGTACTTC. Full variable domain (remainder filled in from reference TRBV7-9 and TRBJ2-7): DTGVSQNPRHKITKRGQNVTFRCDPISEHNRLYWYRQTLGQGPEFLTYFQNEAQLEKSRLLSDRFSAERPKGSFSTLEIQRTEQGDSAMYLCASSSPGRVIHEQYFGPGTRLTVT.

Many counts were recorded for this clonotype. The chain has TRBV20-1 and TRBJ1-2, with no clear D. CDR3 length equals 15 residues. Trimming stripped 7 bases from V and 3 bases from J, with 21 bases between. From germline, CDR1 is DFQATT and CDR2 SNEGSKA (reference sequence). CDR3 region: CSVPEFGINYYGYTF. Here the CDR3 DNA reads TGCAGTGTCCCTGAGTTCGGGATCAATTACTATGGCTACACCTTC.

The chain combines TRBV7-9 with TRBJ1-5; D unresolved. The CDR3 consists of 17 residues. Trimming took off 5 bases at V and 10 bases at J, with 27 bases between the two ends. The V gene's germline CDR1 is SEHNR and CDR2 FQNEAQ (reference sequence). The CDR3 protein is CASSPLGMGRADEPQHF. CDR3 coding DNA: TGTGCCAGCAGCCCCCTGGGAATGGGCCGGGCCGATGAACCCCAGCATTTT.

The V and J genes are TRBV29-1 and TRBJ1-1, with a weak D call TRBD1 (5 bases). V lost 8 bases and J 4 bases, leaving 11 bases between the germline ends. The CDR3 has 11 residues. The germline CDR1 and CDR2 sequences are SQVTM and ANQGSEA. Written as DNA, the CDR3 is TGCAGCTTTTCGGACACCACTGAAGCTTTCTTT. Encoded protein: CSFSDTTEAFF. Full variable domain (rest looked up from reference TRBV29-1 and TRBJ1-1): SAVISQKPSRDICQRGTSLTIQCQVDSQVTMMFWYRQQPGQSLTLIATANQGSEATYESGFVIDKFPISRPNLTFSTLTVSNMSPEDSSIYLCSFSDTTEAFFGQGTRLTVV.

The rearrangement links TRBV5-4 to TRBJ2-2; TRBD2 agrees at 9 bases. CDR1 SGHNT and CDR2 YYREEE come from the germline V gene (reference sequence). The CDR3 extends over 15 amino acids. The J segment lost 4 bases and the V segment lost 4 bases, leaving 5 bases of the junction unmatched. CDR3 protein: CASSETSGLTGELFF. In DNA, the CDR3 is TGTGCCAGCAGCGAGACTAGCGGTCTCACCGGGGAGCTGTTTTTT.

The V and J genes are TRBV28 and TRBJ1-5; D remains ambiguous. The CDR3 contains 13 residues. Trimming stripped 6 bases from V and 2 bases from J, with 8 bases between. CDR1 and CDR2 (germline): MDHEN, SYDVKM. The CDR3 loop reads CASRTLGNQPQHF. The CDR3, as DNA: TGTGCCAGCAGGACCCTTGGCAATCAGCCCCAGCATTTT. The full variable domain, rest sourced from reference TRBV28 and TRBJ1-5, is DVKVTQSSRYLVKRTGEKVFLECVQDMDHENMFWYRQDPGLGLRLIYFSYDVKMKEKGDIPEGYSVSREKKERFSLILESASTNQTSMYLCASRTLGNQPQHFGDGTRLSIL.

Note on this clonotype: A much larger clonotype is one base distant, so this may be a read error. CDR3 nucleotide sequence: TGTGCCAGCAGCACCGAGCGGGAGGCAAAAGAGACCCAGTTCTTC. Translating it yields CASSTEREAKETQFF. This sequence joins TRBV27 and TRBJ2-1, with 9 nucleotides matching TRBD2. This CDR3 has 15 amino acids. Per the germline V gene, CDR1 is MNHEY and CDR2 is SMNVEV (reference sequence). V lost 6 bases, J lost 13 bases, and 16 bases stayed unmatched.

As regards this clonotype: This may come from a read error, since a much larger clone is one base off. This rearrangement joins TRBV7-2 to TRBJ2-1; TRBD2 matches 7 bases. Trimming at V came to 4 bases and at J to 7 bases, leaving 10 bases not matched to a gene. Germline V lookup: CDR1 SGHTA, CDR2 FQGNSA. This CDR3 has 15 residues. The CDR3 loop reads CASSSLGLEPNEQFF. CDR3 nucleotide sequence: TGTGCCAGCAGCTCCCTTGGACTAGAACCAAATGAGCAGTTCTTC.

This clonotype was counted a few times. The chain links TRBV4-2 to TRBJ1-1, with 7 bases fitting TRBD1. The J segment lost 4 bases and the V segment lost 3 bases, leaving 8 bases of the junction unmatched. Germline assignment: CDR1 LGHNA and CDR2 YNFKEQ. The CDR3 contains 15 residues. CDR3: CASSHPFEGATEAFF. The CDR3 region has the DNA TGTGCCAGCAGCCACCCATTCGAGGGGGCCACTGAAGCTTTCTTT.

The J gene is TRBJ2-2, the V gene TRBV27, with 13 bases aligning to TRBD2. The ends lost 3 bases at V and 6 bases at J; junction bases unmatched: 4. Germline CDR1 is MNHEY and CDR2 is SMNVEV (reference sequence). CDR3 length equals 16 residues. The CDR3 coding sequence is TGTGCCAGCAGTTTGTGGACTAGCGGGAGTCCCGGGGAGCTGTTTTTT. Protein product: CASSLWTSGSPGELFF.

This clonotype has a handful of counts. The chain couples TRBV10-3 to TRBJ1-2; 9 nucleotides align to TRBD1. CDR1 is ENHRY and CDR2 is SYGVKD in the germline V gene. J was trimmed by 6 bases and V by 6 bases; bases with no gene match: 5. The CDR3 loop spans 13 amino acids. CDR3: CAISPQGADGYTF. The CDR3 nucleotides are TGTGCCATCAGCCCACAGGGGGCGGATGGCTACACCTTC.

This chain joins TRBV18 and TRBJ2-5; 7 nucleotides line up with TRBD1. The CDR3 has 16 amino acids. Trimming cost V 1 base and J 2 bases; bases outside gene matches: 7. Germline loops: CDR1 KGHSH, CDR2 LQKENI. The CDR3 region has the DNA TGTGCCAGCTCACCACTTCCCCCGGGACAGCAAGAGACCCAGTACTTC. Its translation is CASSPLPPGQQETQYF.

Turning to this clonotype: Relative to the germline gene, one junction end is altered; a read error may explain this. The chain uses TRBV10-3 and TRBJ2-7, with 14 nucleotides matching TRBD2. The CDR3 runs to 18 residues. Germline values: CDR1 ENHRY, CDR2 SYGVKD. CDR3 bases: TGTGCCATCACCGTCCCGGGACTAGCGGGAGAGGAAACCTACAAGCAGTACTTC. Its translation is CAITVPGLAGEETYKQYF.

This clonotype was counted many times. The gene calls are TRBV7-9 and TRBJ1-2; 9 bases fit TRBD1. The CDR3 runs 15 residues. CDR1 is SEHNR, CDR2 FQNEAQ, per germline (reference sequence). J lost 4 bases, V lost 5 bases, and 8 bases had no gene match. For the CDR3, the DNA is TGTGCCAGCAGCAGAACCGGGACAGGGACCTATGGCTACACCTTC. Its protein product is CASSRTGTGTYGYTF. The full variable domain, its missing parts supplied by reference TRBV7-9 and TRBJ1-2, is DTGVSQNPRHKITKRGQNVTFRCDPISEHNRLYWYRQTLGQGPEFLTYFQNEAQLEKSRLLSDRFSAERPKGSFSTLEIQRTEQGDSAMYLCASSRTGTGTYGYTFGSGTRLTVV.

The rearrangement uses TRBV27 and TRBJ1-1; D not resolved. Germline assignment: CDR1 MNHEY and CDR2 SMNVEV (reference sequence). Trimming took off 9 bases at V and 1 base at J, with 18 bases between the two ends. The CDR3 runs to 15 residues. The CDR3 region is CASRPAEFPNTEAFF. CDR3 nucleotide sequence: TGTGCCAGTAGACCGGCAGAGTTCCCGAACACTGAAGCTTTCTTT.

This clonotype was detected once. The CDR3 region is CASSVGPSGWSSYEQYF. Here the CDR3 DNA reads TGTGCCAGCAGCGTAGGTCCTAGCGGGTGGTCTTCCTACGAGCAGTACTTC. This chain connects TRBV9 to TRBJ2-7, with 8 nucleotides matching TRBD2. The CDR3 has 17 residues. The V segment lost 0 bases and the J segment 1 base; nucleotides outside the gene matches: 9. Germline V CDR1 and CDR2: SGDLS, YYNGEE.